The next 5 T cell receptor beta chains were all read from a single sample in a study of blood T cell repertoires in COVID-19. Measured with immunoSEQ multiplex PCR; TCRdb has only the in-frame clones, and not every one. This table holds over 90,000 clones, roughly 79% found once. Source material: peripheral blood. These receptor sequences come from a man at least 80 years old with COVID-19, enrolled during active disease.

The chain carries TRBV9 and TRBJ1-3, with a possible D match to TRBD1 (5 bases). The CDR3 is 17 residues long. V lost 0 bases and J 0 bases, leaving 13 bases between the germline ends. Germline V CDR1 and CDR2: SGDLS, YYNGEE. CDR3 region: CASSVGPGLSSGNTIYF. In DNA form, the CDR3 reads TGTGCCAGCAGCGTAGGTCCGGGACTCAGCTCTGGAAACACCATATATTTT.

The V and J genes are TRBV11-2 and TRBJ1-5; D is undetermined. The CDR3 consists of 14 residues. CDR1 and CDR2 (germline): SGHAT, FQNNGV. V lost 1 base and J lost 6, with 10 bases in between. CDR3 region: CASSLVSGSQPQHF. CDR3 nucleotide sequence: TGTGCCAGCAGCTTAGTTTCGGGTAGTCAGCCCCAGCATTTT.

This sequence joins TRBV4-1 and TRBJ1-1, with 9 bases lining up with TRBD1. Germline trimming cut 0 bases from V and 6 bases from J; bases unmatched to any gene: 8. The germline V gene encodes CDR1 MGHRA and CDR2 YSYEKL. CDR3 length: 16 amino acids. Here the CDR3 DNA reads TGCGCCAGCAGCCAAGATGTGGGACAGGGAGCCGCTGAAGCTTTCTTT. Translated: CASSQDVGQGAAEAFF.

This clone came up once. The V gene is TRBV10-3, the J gene TRBJ1-5, with 10 bases that match TRBD1. The J segment lost 3 bases and the V segment lost 2 bases, leaving 4 bases of the junction unmatched. Germline values: CDR1 ENHRY, CDR2 SYGVKD. The CDR3 is 16 amino acids. CDR3 in DNA: TGTGCCATCAGTGAGGGGGACAGGGGCCCCAATCAGCCCCAGCATTTT. Translation gives CAISEGDRGPNQPQHF.

In its sample, this clone was seen once. The chain has TRBV7-8 and TRBJ2-1, with 8 bases matching TRBD1. The CDR3 runs to 15 residues. Per germline, CDR1 SGHVS and CDR2 FQNEAQ. The V gene end was trimmed by 5 bases and the J gene end by 8 bases; junction bases not matched to a gene: 11. CDR3: CASSLDRGLLYEQFF. In nucleotides, the CDR3 is TGTGCCAGCAGCCTCGACAGGGGCTTATTATATGAGCAGTTCTTC.